This T cell receptor (beta chain) was identified during a study of T-cell reconstitution after alpha-beta-depleted transplantation in children. Comments on this clonotype: Its specificity is unknown.

The study's findings and limits: T-cell counts and diversity at one year following transplant were attributed mainly to newly produced T cells. Several hundred expanded graft clones reportedly supplied alpha-beta T cells about two months after transplant.

This CDR3 is built from 13 residues. The V end was cut by 5 bases, the J end by 6 bases, with 14 bases between. Looked up from germline, CDR1 is KGHSH and CDR2 is LQKENI. TCRbeta library preparation incorporated unique molecular identifiers. TCRdb passed the PCR reads through MiXCR, listing each CDR3 protein once. The sample lists 700,000 to 950,000 distinct CDR3 sequences, roughly 15% occurring once. This receptor was taken from a male patient under 18 who had a stem cell transplant for acute lymphoblastic leukemia, so the T cells may come from the graft donor. This specimen consisted of PBMCs, mostly from graft donor cells, obtained 360 days after TCRalphabeta/CD19-depleted stem cell transplant. The chain employs TRBV18 and TRBJ2-7, with a weak D call TRBD2 (5 bases). The CDR3 coding sequence is TGTGCCAGCTCATCGGCCCGACGGGGCGAGCAGTACTTC. Its protein is CASSSARRGEQYF.